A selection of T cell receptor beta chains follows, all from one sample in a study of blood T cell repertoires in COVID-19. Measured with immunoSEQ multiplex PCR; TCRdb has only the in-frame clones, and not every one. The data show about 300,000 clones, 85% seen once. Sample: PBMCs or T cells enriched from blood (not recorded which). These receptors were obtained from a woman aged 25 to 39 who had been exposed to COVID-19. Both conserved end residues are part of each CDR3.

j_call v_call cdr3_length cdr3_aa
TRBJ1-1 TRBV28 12 CASRTGSPEAFF
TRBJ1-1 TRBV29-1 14 CSGWIGGAGTEAFF
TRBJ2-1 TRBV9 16 CASHHLAGGPEDEQFF
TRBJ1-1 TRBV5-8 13 CASLIKQGTEAFF
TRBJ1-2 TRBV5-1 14 CASSLDYRGYGYTF
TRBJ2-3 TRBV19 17 CASSIQARTDHTDTQYF
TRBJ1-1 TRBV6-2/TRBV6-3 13 CASSSQTERGAFF
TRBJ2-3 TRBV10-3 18 CAISESGTSGGRTDTQYF
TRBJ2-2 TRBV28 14 CASSYHGGPGELFF
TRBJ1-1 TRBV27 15 CASRYIQGRNTEAFF
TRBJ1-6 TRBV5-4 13 CASSLGLEAPLHF
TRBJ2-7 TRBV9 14 CASSVGSGRYEQYF
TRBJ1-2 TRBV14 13 CASSHGQYYGYTF
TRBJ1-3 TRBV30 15 CAWSVRGRMANTIYF
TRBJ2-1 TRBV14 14 CASSQGGGGVEQFF
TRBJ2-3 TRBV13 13 CASSPPGADTQYF
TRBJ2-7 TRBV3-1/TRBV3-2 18 CASSQETGRRRSSYEQYF
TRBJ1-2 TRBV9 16 CASSGRDRNWDYGYTF
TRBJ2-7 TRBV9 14 CASSLGQGGYEQYF
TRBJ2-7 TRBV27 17 CASSFQSTSQFSYEQYF
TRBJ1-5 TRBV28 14 CASSFTGRVQPQHF
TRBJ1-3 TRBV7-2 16 CASSRDRGGPGNTIYF
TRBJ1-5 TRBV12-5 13 CASGLFVNQPQHF
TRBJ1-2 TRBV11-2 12 CASSLQGYGYTF
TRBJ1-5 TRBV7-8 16 CASSLVEGLGNQPQHF
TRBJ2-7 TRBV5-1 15 CASSLGTAFSYEQYF
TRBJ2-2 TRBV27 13 CASSLELTGELFF
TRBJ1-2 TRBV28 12 CQTRGVGYGYTF
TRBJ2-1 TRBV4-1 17 CASSQEPAGGSSNEQFF
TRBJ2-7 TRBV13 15 CASSLTSGVSYEQYF
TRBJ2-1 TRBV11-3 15 CASSLGTGSYNEQFF
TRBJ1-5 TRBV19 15 CASSISSRGNQPQHF
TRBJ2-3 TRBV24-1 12 CATSDFGYTQYF
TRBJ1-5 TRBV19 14 CASSSTGGGQPQHF
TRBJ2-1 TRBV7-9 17 CASSLVVLAAAYNEQFF
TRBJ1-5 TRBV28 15 CASSAGKVSNQPQHF
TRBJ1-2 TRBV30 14 CAWTRDRLNYGYTF
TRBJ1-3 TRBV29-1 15 CSVEPGQSSGNTIYF
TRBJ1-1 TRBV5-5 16 CASSDLSRGVRPEAFF
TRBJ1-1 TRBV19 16 CASSNRGRGPYTEAFF
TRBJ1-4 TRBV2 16 CASSERESSTNEKLFF
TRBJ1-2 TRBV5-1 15 CASTQGQGARYGYTF
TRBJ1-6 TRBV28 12 CASSFKGTPLHF
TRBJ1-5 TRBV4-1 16 CASSQDSGAGNQPQHF
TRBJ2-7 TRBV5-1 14 CASSLGQGPYEQYF
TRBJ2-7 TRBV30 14 CAWSVSGGSYEQYF